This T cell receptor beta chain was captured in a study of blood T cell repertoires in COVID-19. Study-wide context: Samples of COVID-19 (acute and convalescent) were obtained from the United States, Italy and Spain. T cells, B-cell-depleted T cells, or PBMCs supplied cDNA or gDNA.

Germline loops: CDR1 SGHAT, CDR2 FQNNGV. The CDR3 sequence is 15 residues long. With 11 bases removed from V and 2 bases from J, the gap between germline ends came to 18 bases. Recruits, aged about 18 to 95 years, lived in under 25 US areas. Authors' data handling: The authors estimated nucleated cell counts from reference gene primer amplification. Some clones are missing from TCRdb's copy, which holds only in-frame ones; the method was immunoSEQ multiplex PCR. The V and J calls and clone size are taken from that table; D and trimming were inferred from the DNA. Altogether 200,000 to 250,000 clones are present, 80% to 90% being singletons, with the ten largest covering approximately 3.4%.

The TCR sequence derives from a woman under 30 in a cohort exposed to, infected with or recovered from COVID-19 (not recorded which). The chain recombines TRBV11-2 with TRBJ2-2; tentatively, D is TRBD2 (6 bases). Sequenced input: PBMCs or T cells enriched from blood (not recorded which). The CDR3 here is CASEGGHRNTGELFF. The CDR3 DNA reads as TGTGCCTCAGAGGGAGGACATCGAAACACCGGGGAGCTGTTTTTT.